The entry below describes one TCR beta chain. This CDR3 region has 14 residues. The ends were cut back, 3 bases at V and 4 bases at J, with 10 bases in the middle. Sample time point: healthy volunteer bleed at 2 weeks. Total RNA extraction was carried out from unfractionated whole blood. Individual cDNA molecules in this library carried unique molecular identifiers. Source study methods: TCR counts had a median of 95,638 per sample and spanned about 23,224 to 750,000. Each CDR3 protein gets one entry after TCRdb re-called the RACE reads with MiXCR. The V and J calls here are based on TCRdb, not the publication. The data contain around 31,000 distinct CDR3 sequences, 6% to 7.5% of them singletons. The data are from a study of human T cells and chemical hapten exposure. Study background: Yields of TCR per sample differed, chiefly owing to small differences in pooled library volume.

The receptor's source is a human donor in good health. Some clones in this sample may be carry-over from other donors' samples. What was sequenced was whole blood. V usage is TRBV12-3 or TRBV12-4 and J usage is TRBJ1-3; D is unclear. The CDR3 loop reads CASSFIDAGNTIYF. The CDR3, as DNA: TGTGCCAGCAGTTTTATCGACGCAGGAAACACCATATATTTT.